This TCR beta chain was identified in a study of blood T cell repertoires in COVID-19. About the study: There were acute and convalescent COVID-19 samples, and they came from the United States, Italy and Spain. PBMCs, B-cell-depleted T cells, or T cells provided the cDNA or gDNA that made up the material.

Ages ranged from roughly 18 to 95 years, with residence in 24 US areas. With 4 bases removed from V and 8 bases from J, the gap between germline ends came to 15 bases. The germline gives CDR1 SGHNT, CDR2 YYREEE (reference sequence). This CDR3 comprises 13 residues. In the authors' methods: Using reference gene primer amplification, nucleated cell counts were estimated. Profiling relied on immunoSEQ multiplex PCR, and the TCRdb table lists in-frame clones only, not all of them. V and J calls and clone size follow that table, whereas D and trimming were derived from the DNA. This sample has 200,000 to 250,000 clones; 65% to 85% occur once, and the top ten carry about 4%. In its sample, this clone was seen a few times.

Sequencing was carried out using PBMCs or T cells enriched from blood (not recorded which). This rearrangement joins TRBV5-4 to TRBJ1-2; tentative D call: TRBD1 (6 bases). The receptor was isolated from a man aged 30 to 39 with acute COVID-19. The CDR3 nucleotides are TGTGCCAGCAGCACCACCGGGGGGGGCGGCTACACCTTC. Translation: CASSTTGGGGYTF.